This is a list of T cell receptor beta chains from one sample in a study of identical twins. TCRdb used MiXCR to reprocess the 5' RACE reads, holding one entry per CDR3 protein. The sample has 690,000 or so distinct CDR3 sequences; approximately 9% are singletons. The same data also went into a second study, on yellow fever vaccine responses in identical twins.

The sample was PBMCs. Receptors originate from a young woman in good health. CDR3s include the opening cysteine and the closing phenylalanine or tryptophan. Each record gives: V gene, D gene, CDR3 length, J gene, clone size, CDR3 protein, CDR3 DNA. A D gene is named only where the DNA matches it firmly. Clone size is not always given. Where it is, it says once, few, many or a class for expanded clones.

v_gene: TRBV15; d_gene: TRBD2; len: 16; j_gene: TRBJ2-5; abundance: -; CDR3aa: CATSRGAGVHQETQYF; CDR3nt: TGTGCCACCAGCAGAGGGGCGGGAGTTCATCAAGAGACCCAGTACTTC
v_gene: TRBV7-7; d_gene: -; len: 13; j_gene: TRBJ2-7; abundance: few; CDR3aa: CASRAGISYEQYF; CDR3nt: TGTGCTAGCAGGGCTGGCATTTCATACGAGCAGTACTTC
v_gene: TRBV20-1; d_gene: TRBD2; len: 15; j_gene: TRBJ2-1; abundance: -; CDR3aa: CSARETSGIYNEQFF; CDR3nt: TGCAGTGCTAGAGAAACTAGCGGGATCTACAATGAGCAGTTCTTC
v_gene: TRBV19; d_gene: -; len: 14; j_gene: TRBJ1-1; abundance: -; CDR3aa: CASSRDTMNTEAFF; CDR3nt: TGTGCCAGTAGTAGGGACACCATGAACACTGAAGCTTTCTTT
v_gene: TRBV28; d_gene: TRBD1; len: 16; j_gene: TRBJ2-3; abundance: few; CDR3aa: CASSSSDRLSTDTQYF; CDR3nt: TGTGCCAGCAGTTCCTCGGACAGGCTTTCCACAGATACGCAGTATTTT
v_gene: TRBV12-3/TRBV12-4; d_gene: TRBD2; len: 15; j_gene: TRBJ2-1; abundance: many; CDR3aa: CASSRSGSSYNEQFF; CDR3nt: TGTGCCAGCAGTCGTAGCGGGAGTTCCTACAATGAGCAGTTCTTC
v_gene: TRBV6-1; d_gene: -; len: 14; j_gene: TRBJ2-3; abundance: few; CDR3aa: CASGQGLGTDTQYF; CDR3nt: TGTGCCTCGGGGCAGGGGCTGGGCACAGATACGCAGTATTTT
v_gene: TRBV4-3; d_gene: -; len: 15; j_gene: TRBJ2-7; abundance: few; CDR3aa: CASSQEVGAGYEQYF; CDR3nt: TGCGCCAGCAGCCAAGAAGTGGGGGCGGGATACGAGCAGTACTTC
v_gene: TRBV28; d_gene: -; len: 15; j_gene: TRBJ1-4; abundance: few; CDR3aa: CASRAYRVLNEKLFF; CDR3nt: TGTGCCAGCAGGGCATACCGGGTTCTTAATGAAAAACTGTTTTTT
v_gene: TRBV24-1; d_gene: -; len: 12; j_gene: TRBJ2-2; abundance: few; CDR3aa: CATSDITRELFF; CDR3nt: TGTGCCACCAGTGATATTACGCGGGAGCTGTTTTTT
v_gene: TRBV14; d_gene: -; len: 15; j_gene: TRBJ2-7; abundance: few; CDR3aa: CASSQDLQGYYEQYF; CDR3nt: TGTGCCAGCAGCCAAGATTTGCAGGGCTACTACGAGCAGTACTTC
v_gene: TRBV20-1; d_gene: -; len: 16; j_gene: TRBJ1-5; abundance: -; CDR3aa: CSAIQGRVFRNQPQHF; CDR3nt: TGCAGTGCTATCCAGGGGAGGGTCTTTCGCAATCAGCCCCAGCATTTT
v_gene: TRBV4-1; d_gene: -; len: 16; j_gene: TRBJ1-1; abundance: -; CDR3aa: CASSQVISIGRAEAFF; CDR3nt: TGCGCCAGCAGCCAAGTTATATCCATCGGGCGCGCTGAAGCTTTCTTT
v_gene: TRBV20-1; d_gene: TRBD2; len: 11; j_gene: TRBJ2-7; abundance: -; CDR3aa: CSATLGLADYF; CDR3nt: TGCAGTGCTACTCTAGGACTAGCGGATTACTTC
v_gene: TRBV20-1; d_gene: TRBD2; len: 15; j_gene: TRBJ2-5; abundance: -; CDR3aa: CSAPKNSGGAGTQYF; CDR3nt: TGCAGTGCTCCGAAAAACAGCGGGGGGGCCGGGACCCAGTACTTC
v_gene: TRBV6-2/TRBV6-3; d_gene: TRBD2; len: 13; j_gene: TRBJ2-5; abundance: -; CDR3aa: CASNAGGQETQYF; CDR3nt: TGTGCCAGCAATGCGGGAGGGCAAGAGACCCAGTACTTC